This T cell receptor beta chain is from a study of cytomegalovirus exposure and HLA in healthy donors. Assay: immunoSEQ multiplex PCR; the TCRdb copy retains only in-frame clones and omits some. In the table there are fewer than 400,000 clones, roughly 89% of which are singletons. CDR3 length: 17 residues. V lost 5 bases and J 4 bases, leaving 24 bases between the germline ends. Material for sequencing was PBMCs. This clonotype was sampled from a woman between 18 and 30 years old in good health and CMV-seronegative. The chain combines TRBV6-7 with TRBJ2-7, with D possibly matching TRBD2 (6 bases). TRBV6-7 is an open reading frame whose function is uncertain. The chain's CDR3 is CASSLNTLAGFNYEQYF. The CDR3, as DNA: TGTGCCAGCAGTCTCAACACCCTGGCGGGATTTAATTACGAGCAGTACTTC.